Below, one T cell receptor beta chain is given with its context. Its antigen remains undetermined. No qualities accompany the bases; no much larger clone lies one base away. The CDR1 and CDR2 encoded by the germline V gene are SGDLS and YYNGEE. Measured from the cysteine to the phenylalanine, the CDR3 is 14 residues long. Left in the record is the CDR3 DNA by itself, 42 bases read in frame from the first base. V sheds 0 bases and J sheds 7 bases, leaving 8 bases between their ends. This sample was included in a study of CD8+ T cells in alopecia areata (dated by TCRdb to between 2017 and 2018). Some background on the complete study: The treated patients, all with moderate-to-severe alopecia areata, were enrolled in an open-label pilot trial of oral tofacitinib given at 5 to 10 mg twice daily. The RNA source kit depended on sample type: the PAXgene miRNA kit for fixed scalp, the miRNeasy kit for PBMCs, and the RNeasy kit for mouse skin. The SALT score, which quantifies the percentage of affected scalp surface area, was used to measure disease severity in treated patients. Biopsies were taken from tofacitinib-treated patients at baseline and again at 4 and 24 weeks into treatment, and several of those patients also had a later scalp biopsy. Amplification of TCRbeta CDR3 regions was done by immunoSEQ multiplex PCR using 35 Vbeta forward primers and 13 Jbeta reverse primers. High-throughput TCRbeta sequencing was used to examine T cell clonal expansion in alopecia areata in both the C3H/HeJ mouse model and human patients. On the human side, TCRbeta sequencing was run on scalp tissue and on sorted CD4+ and CD8+ peripheral blood T cells from healthy controls and from alopecia areata patients with either patchy or totalis/universalis disease. Tofacitinib was administered for 6 to 18 months, and 6 months of follow-up off drug were then conducted to assess delayed response and recurrence. Scalp clonality was compared among normal scalp (n=4), patchy alopecia areata scalp (n=8), and alopecia totalis/universalis scalp (n=8). What the study reported, not specific to this receptor: Resident alphabeta T cells in normal human skin are also sequenced, complicating scalp TCR repertoire analysis, unlike mouse skin dominated by gammadelta T cells. With tofacitinib, both scalp clonality and the number of expanded CD8+ clones among the top 100 scalp clones went down significantly. Many expanded lesional clones persisted in scalp and blood during tofacitinib treatment, which may partly explain relapse after stopping treatment. Because the treated cohort was small and had only one nonresponder, larger studies are needed to examine links between baseline CD8+ expansion and response. Compared with normal scalp, lesional scalp, particularly in alopecia totalis/universalis, had higher clonality and more expanded CD8+ clones, which suggests antigenic drive. Compared with mice, TCR sequences shared between patients were less clear, possibly partly because of HLA diversity across the patient population.

This sample's time point label indicates: about 4 weeks on oral tofacitinib. Interpreted using the paper, the treatment or condition label stands for: oral pan-JAK inhibitor, 5-10 mg twice daily. Lesional scalp punch biopsies and peripheral blood were obtained from alopecia areata patients. PBMCs were isolated by density centrifugation and stained for CD3, CD4 and CD8, and CD4+ and CD8+ T cells were sorted on a FACSAria. The library relied on the immunoSEQ multiplex PCR assay. RNA was extracted from all samples and reverse transcribed into cDNA, which served as template for TCR sequencing. First-strand cDNA was synthesized with SuperScript III using a 2:1 mix of oligo-dT and random hexamers. Amplification bias was assessed with a synthetic immune receptor repertoire, and residual bias was removed computationally. Per the original workflow: After raw reads were preprocessed to remove errors, the CDR3 was defined following IMGT conventions as running from the conserved cysteine to phenylalanine. To get clonality, Shannon entropy was normalized by log2 of the number of productive unique TCRs and the result was subtracted from 1. Whether scalp clones were CD4 or CD8 was inferred by matching scalp TCRbeta sequences against CD4 and CD8 repertoires sorted from blood. TCRdb holds this immuneACCESS table with in-frame rearrangements only. Some clones are missing; in checked studies, unresolved V genes explain under half, and the rest has no known cause. The V and J calls and clone size are taken from that table; D and trimming were inferred from the DNA. This sample holds more than 95,000 clones; roughly 57% were observed only once. Of the sample, approximately 5.1% falls within the top ten clones.

The sample consisted of CD4+ T cells sorted from blood, taken at week 4, from a patient treated with tofacitinib. Recombination linked TRBV9 to TRBJ1-6; no D gene is confidently identified. The origin of this receptor is a human donor with alopecia areata. The DNA reads TGTGCCAGCAGCGTAGGCGCAGTCAATTCACCCCTCCACTTT. The translation is CASSVGAVNSPLHF.